Listed below are T cell receptor beta chains from one sample, sequenced in a study of naive and memory T cell subsets. From the UMI-ligation and nested PCR reads, TCRdb called clonotypes with MiXCR, one entry per CDR3 protein. This table has 20,000 to 25,000 distinct CDR3 sequences, about 6.1% appearing once. The sample consisted of skin, taken from a tuberculin skin test site. Receptors were obtained from an adult in good health. Both conserved end residues are part of each CDR3. The D gene is left open where the match is weak. Not every row has a clone size; where given, it reads once, few, many or a size class.

. TRBJ1-1 TRBV18 . CASSPYSMNTEAFF TGTGCCAGCTCACCATACAGTATGAACACTGAAGCTTTCTTT
. TRBJ2-2 TRBV7-3 . CASSLNVPGELFF TGTGCCAGCAGCTTAAACGTACCGGGGGAGCTGTTTTTT
. TRBJ1-1 TRBV30 many CAWSLPSLGPLNTEAFF TGTGCCTGGAGTCTCCCCTCCCTGGGACCCCTGAACACTGAAGCTTTCTTT
. TRBJ1-2 TRBV28 . CASSFVRADYGYTF TGTGCCAGCAGTTTTGTCAGGGCAGACTATGGCTACACCTTC
. TRBJ2-5 TRBV7-9 many CASSLLGRMLQETQYF TGTGCCAGCAGCTTATTGGGCAGGATGCTCCAAGAGACCCAGTACTTC
. TRBJ2-5 TRBV4-3 . CASSQAVYQETQYF TGCGCCAGCAGCCAGGCAGTGTACCAAGAGACCCAGTACTTC
TRBD2 TRBJ2-1 TRBV5-4 many CASSFPGGPRWNEQFF TGTGCCAGCAGCTTCCCGGGGGGACCCAGGTGGAATGAGCAGTTCTTC
. TRBJ1-5 TRBV20-1 . CSARDPFNQPQHF TGCAGTGCTAGAGACCCGTTCAATCAGCCCCAGCATTTT
. TRBJ2-5 TRBV7-9 many CASSLSPQGRETQYF TGTGCCAGCAGCTTATCCCCACAGGGAAGGGAGACCCAGTACTTC
. TRBJ1-1 TRBV29-1 . CSAGGLNMNTEAFF TGCAGCGCCGGGGGGCTAAATATGAACACTGAAGCTTTCTTT
TRBD1 TRBJ2-7 TRBV6-2/TRBV6-3 many CASSTTGTGLSYEQYF TGTGCCAGCAGTACAACCGGGACAGGGCTTTCCTACGAGCAGTACTTC
. TRBJ2-7 TRBV7-2 . CASSLGQARAYEQYF TGTGCCAGCAGCTTAGGACAGGCGAGAGCTTACGAGCAGTACTTC
. TRBJ2-5 TRBV7-8 many CASSSTQYQETQYF TGTGCCAGCAGCTCTACACAGTACCAAGAGACCCAGTACTTC
. TRBJ2-5 TRBV9 many CASSPFGGSQETQYF TGTGCCAGCAGCCCCTTCGGCGGGTCGCAAGAGACCCAGTACTTC
. TRBJ1-3 TRBV19 . CASRPISGNTIYF TGTGCCAGTAGGCCTATCTCTGGAAACACCATATATTTT
. TRBJ1-4 TRBV7-9 . CASSSASPEKLFF TGTGCCAGCAGCTCCGCCTCCCCTGAAAAACTGTTTTTT
TRBD1 TRBJ1-2 TRBV6-1 . CASSTGQGAYGYTF TGTGCCAGCAGTACTGGACAGGGAGCCTATGGCTACACCTTC
. TRBJ1-1 TRBV5-1 . CASSWDPPLGNTEAFF TGCGCCAGCAGCTGGGACCCCCCTTTGGGGAACACTGAAGCTTTCTTT
. TRBJ2-7 TRBV7-2 many CASSSNLGSYEQYF TGTGCCAGCAGCTCCAACCTAGGAAGCTACGAGCAGTACTTC
. TRBJ2-3 TRBV7-2 few CASSLEGARSTQYF TGTGCCAGCAGCTTAGAGGGCGCGAGGAGTACGCAGTATTTT
. TRBJ2-7 TRBV29-1 many CSVESPGAGYEQYF TGCAGCGTTGAAAGTCCAGGGGCGGGATACGAGCAGTACTTC
. TRBJ1-5 TRBV20-1 many CSARDGFKMGNQPQHF TGCAGTGCTAGAGATGGTTTTAAAATGGGCAATCAGCCCCAGCATTTT
TRBD1 TRBJ2-3 TRBV10-3 many CAIRGTEDSHTQYF TGTGCCATCAGAGGGACAGAGGACTCCCATACGCAGTATTTT
TRBD2 TRBJ2-7 TRBV20-1 medium-sized CSATLAGGPEAMVTEQYF TGCAGTGCTACCTTAGCGGGAGGGCCGGAGGCTATGGTAACGGAGCAGTACTTC
TRBD2 TRBJ2-2 TRBV3-1 many CASSPPGLAGRTGELFF TGTGCCAGCAGCCCGCCGGGACTAGCGGGAAGGACCGGGGAGCTGTTTTTT
. TRBJ2-7 TRBV14 . CASSQDLQTYEQYF TGTGCCAGCAGCCAAGATCTACAGACCTACGAGCAGTACTTC
TRBD2 TRBJ2-1 TRBV7-9 many CASSLVAGGYNEQFF TGTGCCAGCAGCTTAGTAGCGGGGGGCTACAATGAGCAGTTCTTC
. TRBJ2-7 TRBV20-1 many CSAPSPQGRSYEQYF TGCAGTGCTCCCTCCCCACAGGGGAGGTCCTACGAGCAGTACTTC